This T cell receptor beta chain emerged from a study of blood T cell repertoires in COVID-19. Study at large: The United States, Italy and Spain were the sources of the acute and convalescent COVID-19 samples. T cells, B-cell-depleted T cells, or PBMCs provided the cDNA or gDNA that served as material.

The germline gives CDR1 SNHLY, CDR2 FYNNEI. V gave up 6 bases and J gave up 5 bases; unmatched junction bases: 16. CDR3 length equals 18 residues. This clone was seen only a few times. The participants were between about 18 and 90 years old and came from fewer than 25 US areas. Participant-reported clinical history was the basis for cohort assignment. Assay used: immunoSEQ multiplex PCR; TCRdb lists only in-frame clones, some missing. The data hold about 390,000 clones, with 87% observed a single time. Sequencing was performed on PBMCs or T cells enriched from blood (not recorded which). This sequence was found in a woman aged 45-65 years who had recovered from COVID-19. The rearrangement uses TRBV2 and TRBJ1-1; 12 bases fit TRBD1. DNA for the CDR3: TGTGCCAGCAGCTCCGGTTTACGGGACAGGGGGCGAGTTACTGAAGCTTTCTTT. Encoded protein: CASSSGLRDRGRVTEAFF. Filled out from reference TRBV2 and TRBJ1-1, the complete variable domain reads EPEVTQTPSHQVTQMGQEVILRCVPISNHLYFYWYRQILGQKVEFLVSFYNNEISEKSEIFDDQFSVERPDGSNFTLKIRSTKLEDSAMYFCASSSGLRDRGRVTEAFFGQGTRLTVV.